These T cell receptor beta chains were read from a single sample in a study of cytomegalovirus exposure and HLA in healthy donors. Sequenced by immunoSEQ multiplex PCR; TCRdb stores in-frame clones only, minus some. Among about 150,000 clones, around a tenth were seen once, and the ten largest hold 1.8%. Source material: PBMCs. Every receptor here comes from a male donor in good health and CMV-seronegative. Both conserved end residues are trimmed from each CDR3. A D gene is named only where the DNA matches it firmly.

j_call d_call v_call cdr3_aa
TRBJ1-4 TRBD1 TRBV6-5 ASSYSGTGHEKLF
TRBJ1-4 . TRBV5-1 ASSPQGTATNEKLF
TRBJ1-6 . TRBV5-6 ASSERTRLPPLH
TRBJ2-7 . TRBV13 ASSPPGGPKREQY
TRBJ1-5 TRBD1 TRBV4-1 ASSQGGQGQRDQPQH
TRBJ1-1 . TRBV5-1 ASSGQKNTEAF
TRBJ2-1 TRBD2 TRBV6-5 ASSYLAVSYNEQF
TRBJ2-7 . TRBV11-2 ASSLDSYEQY
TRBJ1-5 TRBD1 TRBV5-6 ASSSRDRGLEQPQH
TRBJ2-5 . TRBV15 ATSRDRMRGPSETQY
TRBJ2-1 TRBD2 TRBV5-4 ASSSRDYGFGEQF
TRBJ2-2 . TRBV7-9 ASSVRVTNTGELF
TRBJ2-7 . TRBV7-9 ASSPQGGSGYEQY
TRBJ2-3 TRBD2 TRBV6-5 ANIRGGGFTDTQY
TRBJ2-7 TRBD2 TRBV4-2 ASSSTSGNSYEQY
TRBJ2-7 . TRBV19 ASSIARGSYEQY
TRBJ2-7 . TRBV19 ASSPGLPYEQY
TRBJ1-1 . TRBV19 ASSMVRNTEAF
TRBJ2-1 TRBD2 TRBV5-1 ASSPTGGGGSHEQF
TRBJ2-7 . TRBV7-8 ASSLAPGQEQY
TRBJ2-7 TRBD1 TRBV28 ASSLSPDRTGQGQY
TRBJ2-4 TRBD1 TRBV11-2 ASSPPGQGHIQY
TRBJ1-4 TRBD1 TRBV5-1 ASSLSGQGIEKLF
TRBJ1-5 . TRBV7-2 ASSPYDQPQH
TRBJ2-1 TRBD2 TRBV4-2 ASSQTSGRLNEQF
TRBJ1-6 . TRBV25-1 ASSPGKTYSNSPLH
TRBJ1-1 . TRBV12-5 ASGLAGGTEAF
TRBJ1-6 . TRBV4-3 ASSQDLIGGRHNSPLH
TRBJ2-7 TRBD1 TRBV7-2 ASSSRDRGVYEQY
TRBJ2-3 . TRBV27 ASSSPDFIGTDTQY
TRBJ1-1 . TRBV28 ASSPGMPMNTEAF
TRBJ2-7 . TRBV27 ASSLLPSRRGAYEQY
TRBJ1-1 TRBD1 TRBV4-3 ASSQDRIQGAAEAF
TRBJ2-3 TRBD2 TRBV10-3 AIGGTSGGYTDTQY
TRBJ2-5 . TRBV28 ASSPRRRGQETQY
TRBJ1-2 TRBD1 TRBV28 ASSSSGTGGSGYT
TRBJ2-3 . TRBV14 ASSPQRSGGIADTQY
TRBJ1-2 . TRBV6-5 ASSSRLIGGYGYT
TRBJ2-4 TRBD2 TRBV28 ASARGGATLAKNIQY
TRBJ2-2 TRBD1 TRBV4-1 ASSQETGVTGELF
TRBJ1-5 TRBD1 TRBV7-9 ASSLTQGMVNQPQH
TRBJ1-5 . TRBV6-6 ASSFQQGGNQPQH
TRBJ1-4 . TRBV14 ASSEGLWGGDNEKLF
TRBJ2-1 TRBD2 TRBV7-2 ASSLGWTSGRAINEQF
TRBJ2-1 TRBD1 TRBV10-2 ASSRDRGSYNEQF
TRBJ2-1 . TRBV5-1 ASSFGQNNEQF
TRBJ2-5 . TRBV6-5 ATQHPGETQY
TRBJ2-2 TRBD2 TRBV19 ASSIRTSGNTGELF
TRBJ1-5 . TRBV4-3 ASSQGTGIVQPQH
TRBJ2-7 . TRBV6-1 ASSEGTAPYEQY
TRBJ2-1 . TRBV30 AWSLVNEQF
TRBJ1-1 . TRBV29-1 SVGNDRMRTEAF
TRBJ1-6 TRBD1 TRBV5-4 ASREGQEVRNSPLH